Presented here are 6 T cell receptor beta chains from one specimen sequenced in a study of blood T cell repertoires in COVID-19. Produced via immunoSEQ multiplex PCR; TCRdb's table is partial and in-frame only. The sample consists of around 94,000 clones, approximately 80% of them appearing once. The source material was peripheral blood. The receptors were sampled from a man in his sixties with active or convalescent COVID-19.

The genes are TRBV6-5 and TRBJ1-1; TRBD1 might be the D (6 bases). Trimming stripped 7 bases from V and 3 bases from J, with 15 bases between. This CDR3 contains 14 residues. Germline V gives CDR1 MNHEY, CDR2 SVGAGI. The CDR3 sequence is CASTYREGDTEAFF. The CDR3 nucleotides read TGTGCCAGCACATACAGGGAGGGTGACACTGAAGCTTTCTTT.

V usage is TRBV25-1 and J usage is TRBJ2-3; 8 nucleotides match TRBD2. Trimming took 7 bases from V and 6 from J; bases not matched to a gene: 6. The CDR3 is 13 residues long. From germline, CDR1 is MGHDK and CDR2 SYGVNS. CDR3 DNA: TGTGCCAGCACCTGGGGACTAGTTGATACGCAGTATTTT. Amino acids: CASTWGLVDTQYF.

V and J are TRBV28 and TRBJ1-1; 9 positions match TRBD1. Trimming at V came to 4 bases and at J to 1 base, leaving 1 base not matched to a gene. The CDR3 covers 14 residues. Germline CDR1 MDHEN, CDR2 SYDVKM. CDR3 sequence reads: CASSYRGQNTEAFF. Written as DNA, the CDR3 is TGTGCCAGCAGTTACAGGGGGCAGAACACTGAAGCTTTCTTT.

V is TRBV7-9 and J is TRBJ1-2; the D is unclear. The V end lost 1 base, the J end lost 4 bases, and 4 bases lay between the germline ends. This CDR3 has 12 residues. Per germline, CDR1 SEHNR and CDR2 FQNEAQ (reference sequence). The CDR3 DNA follows: TGTGCCAGCAGCTTAGACAGCTATGGCTACACCTTC. Its protein product is CASSLDSYGYTF.

The V gene is TRBV5-5, the J gene TRBJ2-5, with D perhaps TRBD2 (5 bases). Looked up from germline, CDR1 is SGHKS and CDR2 is YYEKEE (reference sequence). This CDR3 has 15 residues. Trimming took off 4 bases at V and 1 base at J, with 14 bases between the two ends. In DNA form, the CDR3 reads TGTGCCAGCAGCCCGGCCCCTAGCAGCCAAGAGACCCAGTACTTC. Translation gives CASSPAPSSQETQYF.

This clone has just a few counts. The rearrangement links TRBV7-9 to TRBJ2-3; maybe TRBD1 (6 bases). The CDR3 has 14 residues. CDR1 and CDR2 (germline): SEHNR, FQNEAQ (reference sequence). Deletions cut 5 bases from V and 2 bases from J, with 11 bases between. The CDR3 DNA reads as TGTGCCAGCAGCCCGCAGGGGTCCACAGATACGCAGTATTTT. Protein sequence: CASSPQGSTDTQYF.